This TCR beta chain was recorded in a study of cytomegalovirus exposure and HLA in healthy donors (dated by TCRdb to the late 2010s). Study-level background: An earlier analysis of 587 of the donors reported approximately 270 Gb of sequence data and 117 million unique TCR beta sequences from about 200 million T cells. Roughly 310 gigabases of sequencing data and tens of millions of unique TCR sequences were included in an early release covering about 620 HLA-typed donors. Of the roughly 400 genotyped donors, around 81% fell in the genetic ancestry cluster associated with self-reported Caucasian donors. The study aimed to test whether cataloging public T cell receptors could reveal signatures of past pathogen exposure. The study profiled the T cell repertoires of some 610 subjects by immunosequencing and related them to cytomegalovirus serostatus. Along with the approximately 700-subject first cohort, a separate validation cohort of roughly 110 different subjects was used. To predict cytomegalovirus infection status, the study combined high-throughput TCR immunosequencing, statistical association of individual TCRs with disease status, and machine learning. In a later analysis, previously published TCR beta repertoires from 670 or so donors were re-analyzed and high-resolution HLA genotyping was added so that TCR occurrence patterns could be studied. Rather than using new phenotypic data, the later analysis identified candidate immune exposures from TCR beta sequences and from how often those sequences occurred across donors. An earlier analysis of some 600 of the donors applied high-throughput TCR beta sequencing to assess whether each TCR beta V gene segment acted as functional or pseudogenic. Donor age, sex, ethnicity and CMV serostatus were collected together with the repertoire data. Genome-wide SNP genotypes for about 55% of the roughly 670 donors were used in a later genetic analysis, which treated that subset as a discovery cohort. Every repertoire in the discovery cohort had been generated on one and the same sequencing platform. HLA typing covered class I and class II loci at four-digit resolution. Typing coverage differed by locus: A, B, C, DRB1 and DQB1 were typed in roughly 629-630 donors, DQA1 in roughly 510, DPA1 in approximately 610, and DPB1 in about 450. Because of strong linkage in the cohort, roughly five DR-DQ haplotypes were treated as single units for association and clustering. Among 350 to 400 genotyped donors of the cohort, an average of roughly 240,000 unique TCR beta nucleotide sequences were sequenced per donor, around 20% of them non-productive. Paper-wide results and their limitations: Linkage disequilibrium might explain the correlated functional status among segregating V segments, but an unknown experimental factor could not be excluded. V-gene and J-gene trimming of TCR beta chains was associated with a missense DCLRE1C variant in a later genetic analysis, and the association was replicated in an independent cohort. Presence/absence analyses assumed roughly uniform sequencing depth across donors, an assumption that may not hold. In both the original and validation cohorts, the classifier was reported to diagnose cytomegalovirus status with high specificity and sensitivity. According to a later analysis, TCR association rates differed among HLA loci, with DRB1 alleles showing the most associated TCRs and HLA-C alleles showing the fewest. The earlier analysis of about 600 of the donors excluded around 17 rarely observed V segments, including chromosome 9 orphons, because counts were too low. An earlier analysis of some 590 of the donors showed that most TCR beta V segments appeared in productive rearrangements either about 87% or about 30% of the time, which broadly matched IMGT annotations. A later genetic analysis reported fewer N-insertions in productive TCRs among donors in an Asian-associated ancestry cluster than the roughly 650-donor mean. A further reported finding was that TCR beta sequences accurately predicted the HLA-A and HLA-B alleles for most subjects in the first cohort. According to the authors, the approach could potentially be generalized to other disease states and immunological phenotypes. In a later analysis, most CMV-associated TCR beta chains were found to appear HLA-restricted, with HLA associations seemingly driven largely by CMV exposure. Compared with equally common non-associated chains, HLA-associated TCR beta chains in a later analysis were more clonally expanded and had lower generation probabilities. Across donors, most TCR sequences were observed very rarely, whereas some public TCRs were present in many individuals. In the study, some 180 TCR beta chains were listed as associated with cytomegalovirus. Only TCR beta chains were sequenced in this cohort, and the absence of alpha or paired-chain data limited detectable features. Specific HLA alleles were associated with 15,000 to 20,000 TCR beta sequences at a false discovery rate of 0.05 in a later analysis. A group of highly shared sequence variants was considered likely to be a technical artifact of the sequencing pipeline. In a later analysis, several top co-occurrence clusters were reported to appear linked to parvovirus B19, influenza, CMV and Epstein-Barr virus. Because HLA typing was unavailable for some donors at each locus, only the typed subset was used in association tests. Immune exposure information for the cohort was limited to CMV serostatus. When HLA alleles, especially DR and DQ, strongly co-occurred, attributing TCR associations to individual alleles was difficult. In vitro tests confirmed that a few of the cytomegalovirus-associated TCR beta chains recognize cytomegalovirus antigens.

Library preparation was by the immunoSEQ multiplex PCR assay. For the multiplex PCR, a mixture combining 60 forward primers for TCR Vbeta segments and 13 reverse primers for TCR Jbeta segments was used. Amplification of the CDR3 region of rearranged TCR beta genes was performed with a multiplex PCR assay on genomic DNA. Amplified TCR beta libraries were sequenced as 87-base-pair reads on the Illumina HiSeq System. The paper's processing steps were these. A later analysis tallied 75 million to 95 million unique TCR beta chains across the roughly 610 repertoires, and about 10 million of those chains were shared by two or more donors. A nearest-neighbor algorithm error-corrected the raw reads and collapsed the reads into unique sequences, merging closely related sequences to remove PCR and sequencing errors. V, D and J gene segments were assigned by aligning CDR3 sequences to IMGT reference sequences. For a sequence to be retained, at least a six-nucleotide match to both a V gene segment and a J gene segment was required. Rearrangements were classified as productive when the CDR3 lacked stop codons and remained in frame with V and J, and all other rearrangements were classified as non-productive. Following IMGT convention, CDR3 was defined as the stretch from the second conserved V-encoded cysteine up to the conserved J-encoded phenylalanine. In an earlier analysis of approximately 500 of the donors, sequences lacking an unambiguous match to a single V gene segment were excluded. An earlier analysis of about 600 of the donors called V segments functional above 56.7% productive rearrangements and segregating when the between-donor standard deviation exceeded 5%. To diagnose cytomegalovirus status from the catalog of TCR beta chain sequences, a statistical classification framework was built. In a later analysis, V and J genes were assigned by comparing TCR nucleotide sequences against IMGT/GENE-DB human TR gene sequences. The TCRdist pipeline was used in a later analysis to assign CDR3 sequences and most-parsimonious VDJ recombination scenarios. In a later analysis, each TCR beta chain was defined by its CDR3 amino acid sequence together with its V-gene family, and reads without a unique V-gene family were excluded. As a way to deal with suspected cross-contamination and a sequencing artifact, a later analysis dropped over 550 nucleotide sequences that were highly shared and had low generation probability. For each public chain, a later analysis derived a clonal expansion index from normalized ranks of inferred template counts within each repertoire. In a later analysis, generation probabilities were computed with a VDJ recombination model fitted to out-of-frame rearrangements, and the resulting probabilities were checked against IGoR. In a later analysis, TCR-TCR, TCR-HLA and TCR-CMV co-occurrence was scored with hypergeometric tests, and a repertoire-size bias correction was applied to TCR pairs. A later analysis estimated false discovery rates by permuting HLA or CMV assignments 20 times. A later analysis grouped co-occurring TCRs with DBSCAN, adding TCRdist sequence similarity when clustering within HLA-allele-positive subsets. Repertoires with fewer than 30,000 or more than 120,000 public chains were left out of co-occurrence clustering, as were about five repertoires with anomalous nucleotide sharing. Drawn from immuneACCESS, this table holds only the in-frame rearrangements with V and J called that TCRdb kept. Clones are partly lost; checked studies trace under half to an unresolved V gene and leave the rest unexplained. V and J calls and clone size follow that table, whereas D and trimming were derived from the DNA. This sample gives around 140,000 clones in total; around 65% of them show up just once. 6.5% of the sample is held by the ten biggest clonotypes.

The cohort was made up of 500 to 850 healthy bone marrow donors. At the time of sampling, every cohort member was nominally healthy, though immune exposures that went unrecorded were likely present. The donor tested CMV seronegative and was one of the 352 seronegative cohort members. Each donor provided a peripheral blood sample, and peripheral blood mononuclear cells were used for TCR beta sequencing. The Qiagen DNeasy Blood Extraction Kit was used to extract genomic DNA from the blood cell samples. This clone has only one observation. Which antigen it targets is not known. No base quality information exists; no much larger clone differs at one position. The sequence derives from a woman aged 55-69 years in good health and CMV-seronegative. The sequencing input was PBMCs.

The CDR3 protein is CASSRSRIGGQFF. The sequenced DNA is TGTGCCAGCAGCCGTAGCCGCATCGGGGGGCAGTTCTTC. The sequence is built from TRBV7-8 and TRBJ2-1; the D segment could be TRBD2, given 6 matching bases. The CDR3 numbers 13 residues from cysteine through phenylalanine. CDR3 DNA only is kept here, 39 bases in frame from base 1. V is shortened by 5 bases, J by 12 bases, and the region joining them spans 17 bases. CDR1 and CDR2, looked up from the germline V gene, are SGHVS and FQNEAQ.